The source of this T cell receptor (beta chain) is a study of blood T cells in healthy people across ages. Trimming stripped 5 bases from V and 2 bases from J, with 12 bases between. CDR1 is SGHTA, CDR2 FQGNSA, per germline. CDR3 length: 14 amino acids. Using a J-beta primer mix together with a sample-barcoded 5' primer, a second PCR was run for roughly 7 to 12 cycles. TCRdb re-derived calls from the 5' RACE reads in MiXCR, one entry per CDR3 protein. The data hold some 800,000 distinct CDR3 sequences, with more than 40% observed a single time. Material for sequencing was blood. This TCR derives from a man aged 55 to 70 in good health. The rearrangement links TRBV7-2 to TRBJ1-2; D is perhaps TRBD1 (6 bases). The CDR3 DNA reads TGTGCCAGCAGCCGAGCTGGACAGAACTATGGCTACACCTTC. Translating gives CASSRAGQNYGYTF.